The 21 T cell receptor beta chains below all came from one sample that was sequenced in a study of cytomegalovirus exposure and HLA in healthy donors (dated 2017 in TCRdb). Library preparation was by the immunoSEQ multiplex PCR assay. For the multiplex PCR, a mixture combining 60 forward primers for TCR Vbeta segments and 13 reverse primers for TCR Jbeta segments was used. Drawn from immuneACCESS, this table holds only the in-frame rearrangements with V and J called that TCRdb kept. Clones are partly lost; checked studies trace under half to an unresolved V gene and leave the rest unexplained. The table for this sample lists about 130,000 clones; around four fifths of them were counted only once. The ten largest make up approximately 7.2% of the sample. The sample consisted of PBMCs. These receptors came from a male donor in good health and CMV-seronegative.

The J gene is TRBJ2-3, the V gene TRBV14; 7 bases agree with TRBD2. The CDR3 is 16 amino acids. Looked up from germline, CDR1 is SGHDN and CDR2 is FVKESK. V shed 6 bases and J 2 bases; nucleotides not matched to a gene: 11. The CDR3 protein is CASSRETGLHTDTQYF. CDR3 nucleotides: TGTGCCAGCAGTAGGGAGACGGGACTACACACAGATACGCAGTATTTT.

The chain couples TRBV30 to TRBJ2-6, with no clear D. V shed 5 bases and J shed 0 bases, with 8 bases lying between them. Germline V gene lookup returns CDR1 GTSNPN and CDR2 SVGIG (reference sequence). This CDR3 comprises 14 residues. The DNA for the CDR3 is TGTGCCTGGTTAACACCCTCTGGGGCCAACGTCCTGACTTTC. Its translation is CAWLTPSGANVLTF. Full variable domain (remainder filled in from reference TRBV30 and TRBJ2-6): SQTIHQWPATLVQPVGSPLSLECTVEGTSNPNLYWYRQAAGRGLQLLFYSVGIGQISSEVPQNLSASRPQDRQFILSSKKLLLSDSGFYLCAWLTPSGANVLTFGAGSRLTVL.

The chain uses TRBV2 and TRBJ2-5; possible D gene TRBD2, 6 bases. This CDR3 has 11 amino acids. The V end lost 11 bases, the J end lost 5 bases, and 12 bases lay between the germline ends. The germline V gene has CDR1 SNHLY and CDR2 FYNNEI. The CDR3 DNA follows: TGTGCCGGAACTAGCAGGGAGACCCAGTACTTC. Amino acid sequence: CAGTSRETQYF.

This clone was counted only a few times. The CDR3 coding sequence is TGCGCCAGCAAGATTAGAACAGGGAGCTCCTATAATTCACCCCTCCACTTT. Translated, it gives CASKIRTGSSYNSPLHF. The V gene is TRBV10-1, the J gene TRBJ1-6; weak D call: TRBD1 (6 bases). Germline CDR1 is WNHNN and CDR2 is SYGVQD (reference sequence). There are 17 residues in the CDR3. Trimming cost V 7 bases and J 0 bases, with 16 bases left between them.

The chain carries TRBV4-3 and TRBJ2-1; D perhaps matches TRBD2 (6 bases). The V gene lost 0 bases and the J gene lost 7 bases, with 16 bases spanning the gap. Germline lookup yields CDR1 LGHNA and CDR2 YSLEER. The CDR3 extends over 16 amino acids. The CDR3 here is CASSQDRGGAVNEQFF. For the CDR3, the DNA is TGCGCCAGCAGCCAAGATCGTGGAGGGGCGGTTAATGAGCAGTTCTTC.

This sequence joins TRBV6-5 and TRBJ2-2; 7 bases agree with TRBD1. This CDR3 contains 15 residues. V dropped 2 bases and J dropped 4; count of bases not matched to a gene: 4. The germline V gene encodes CDR1 MNHEY and CDR2 SVGAGI. The CDR3 nucleotides are TGTGCCAGCAGTTACGAGACAGGGATCACCGGGGAGCTGTTTTTT. As protein: CASSYETGITGELFF.

The V and J genes are TRBV7-6 and TRBJ2-7; the D is unclear. Germline loops: CDR1 SGHVS, CDR2 FNYEAQ. Trimming took 6 bases from V and 0 from J, leaving 12 bases between them. The CDR3 sequence is 14 residues long. The CDR3 region is CASSPSRSSYEQYF. The DNA for the CDR3 is TGTGCCAGCAGTCCATCTAGGAGCTCCTACGAGCAGTACTTC.

The chain links TRBV6-1 to TRBJ2-6, with D maybe TRBD1 (6 bases). Germline V gene lookup returns CDR1 MNHNS and CDR2 SASEGT. The CDR3 runs to 19 residues. The ends were cut back, 0 bases at V and 0 bases at J, with 15 bases in the middle. CDR3 nucleotides: TGTGCCAGCAGTGAAGCCAGGGGCTACAGCCTCTCTGGGGCCAACGTCCTGACTTTC. Translation gives CASSEARGYSLSGANVLTF.

The chain's CDR3 is CSVSTARDQPQHF. As DNA, the CDR3 is TGCAGCGTTTCGACAGCACGCGATCAGCCCCAGCATTTT. The chain employs TRBV29-1 and TRBJ1-5, with D perhaps TRBD1 (5 bases). There are 13 residues in the CDR3. CDR1 and CDR2 (germline): SQVTM, ANQGSEA. Trimming left V 5 bases short and J 5 bases short, with 13 bases between.

The chain is built from TRBV5-1 and TRBJ2-7; TRBD2 matches 11 bases. V was clipped by 4 bases and J by 0 bases; unmatched bases: 3. The CDR3 is made up of 15 amino acids. Germline CDR1 reads SGHRS; CDR2 reads YFSETQ. CDR3 bases: TGCGCCAGCAGCATAGCGGGAGGGAGCTCCTACGAGCAGTACTTC. This codes for CASSIAGGSSYEQYF.

This chain connects TRBV5-1 to TRBJ2-1, with D possibly matching TRBD2 (5 bases). From germline, CDR1 is SGHRS and CDR2 YFSETQ. V dropped 5 bases and J dropped 6 bases, with 18 bases sitting between them. The CDR3 runs 15 residues. The CDR3 loop reads CASSPTTGSINEQFF. The CDR3 DNA follows: TGCGCCAGCAGTCCGACTACGGGATCTATCAATGAGCAGTTCTTC. The full variable domain, completed using reference TRBV5-1 and TRBJ2-1, is KAGVTQTPRYLIKTRGQQVTLSCSPISGHRSVSWYQQTPGQGLQFLFEYFSETQRNKGNFPGRFSGRQFSNSRSEMNVSTLELGDSALYLCASSPTTGSINEQFFGPGTRLTVL.

The chain carries TRBV5-1 and TRBJ2-3, with 7 positions matching TRBD1. Per germline, CDR1 SGHRS and CDR2 YFSETQ. J was trimmed by 0 bases and V by 2 bases; bases with no gene match: 9. The CDR3 is made up of 17 amino acids. This CDR3 is CASSFEGAHSSTDTQYF. As DNA, the CDR3 is TGCGCCAGCAGCTTTGAGGGGGCCCACTCTAGCACAGATACGCAGTATTTT. Filled out from reference TRBV5-1 and TRBJ2-3, the complete variable domain reads KAGVTQTPRYLIKTRGQQVTLSCSPISGHRSVSWYQQTPGQGLQFLFEYFSETQRNKGNFPGRFSGRQFSNSRSEMNVSTLELGDSALYLCASSFEGAHSSTDTQYFGPGTRLTVL.

The chain is built from TRBV27 and TRBJ2-7; weak D call: TRBD1 (6 bases). There are 16 residues in the CDR3. Trimming shortened V by 2 bases and J by 7 bases, and 21 bases separated the two germline ends. Germline V gene lookup returns CDR1 MNHEY and CDR2 SMNVEV (reference sequence). In DNA, the CDR3 is TGTGCCAGCAGTTTACTCGCCCAGGGGCGGTTGGGTGAGCAGTACTTC. Its translation: CASSLLAQGRLGEQYF.

The gene calls are TRBV2 and TRBJ2-3; 7 bases are shared with TRBD1. The CDR3 covers 12 residues. Per the germline V gene, CDR1 is SNHLY and CDR2 is FYNNEI. J lost 5 bases, V lost 9 bases, and 5 bases had no gene match. Here the CDR3 reads CASRQGGDTQYF. In nucleotides, the CDR3 is TGTGCCAGTAGACAGGGTGGAGATACGCAGTATTTT.

The chain combines TRBV7-3 with TRBJ1-2; perhaps TRBD1 as D (5 bases). Germline V gene sequence: CDR1 SGHTA, CDR2 FQGTGA. This CDR3 spans 14 amino acids. V lost 0 bases and J lost 7, with 12 bases in between. Here the CDR3 DNA reads TGTGCCAGCAGCTTAACGGGGAGGGACTCTGGCTACACCTTC. Amino acids: CASSLTGRDSGYTF.

This clone was seen just once. CDR3: CASSLPTSGQETQYF. CDR3 DNA: TGTGCCAGCAGCTTACCGACTAGCGGCCAAGAGACCCAGTACTTC. The chain is built from TRBV5-4 and TRBJ2-5; 9 nucleotides agree with TRBD2. The junction had 3 bases not matched to a gene; V was cut back by 2 bases and J by 1 base. The CDR3 is 15 residues long. Looked up from germline, CDR1 is SGHNT and CDR2 is YYREEE (reference sequence).

J is TRBJ2-6 and V is TRBV4-2; possible D gene TRBD1, 5 bases. With 3 bases removed from V and 0 bases from J, the gap between germline ends came to 9 bases. Germline V gives CDR1 LGHNA, CDR2 YNFKEQ. The CDR3 is 16 amino acids. CDR3 residues: CASSHLQVSGANVLTF. CDR3 nucleotide sequence: TGTGCCAGCAGCCACTTACAGGTCTCTGGGGCCAACGTCCTGACTTTC.

The CDR3 DNA is TGTGCCAGCAGTTTGGAGGGGGGGCCCTCCGAGCAGTACTTC. This codes for CASSLEGGPSEQYF. This chain uses TRBV6-6 with TRBJ2-7; D is perhaps TRBD2 (7 bases). The V gene lost 4 bases and the J gene lost 6 bases, with 16 bases spanning the gap. This CDR3 has 14 residues. In germline, CDR1 is MNHNY, CDR2 SVGAGI (reference sequence).

The chain has TRBV7-2 and TRBJ2-7; D unresolved. From germline, CDR1 is SGHTA and CDR2 FQGNSA. The CDR3 has 13 residues. V was trimmed by 2 bases and J by 7 bases, leaving 12 bases between them. The chain's CDR3 is CASSLTFASEQYF. CDR3 coding DNA: TGTGCCAGCAGCTTAACGTTCGCGAGTGAGCAGTACTTC.

The chain joins TRBV29-1 to TRBJ2-1; 7 nucleotides align to TRBD2. CDR3 length: 13 amino acids. Per germline, CDR1 SQVTM and CDR2 ANQGSEA. V lost 7 bases to trimming and J lost 12 bases; unmatched junction nucleotides: 15. The CDR3 bases are TGCAGCGCAGAGCGGGGTTTGGAATGGGGGCAGTTCTTC. It is translated as CSAERGLEWGQFF.

The chain recombines TRBV27 with TRBJ2-4; 7 nucleotides match TRBD2. Germline V gene sequence: CDR1 MNHEY, CDR2 SMNVEV (reference sequence). V shed 6 bases and J 1 base; nucleotides not matched to a gene: 3. The CDR3 totals 14 residues. CDR3 in amino acids: CASRSGGAKNIQYF. DNA of the CDR3: TGTGCCAGCAGGTCCGGGGGGGCCAAAAACATTCAGTACTTC.